This T cell receptor (beta chain) was observed in a study of T cell responses to AZD1222 COVID-19 vaccine (dated by TCRdb to the early 2020s). For the study in its entirety: AZD1222 recipients with second doses at about 4 weeks or about 12 weeks were pooled, because spike-specific TCR depth and breadth did not differ between schedules. TCR sequencing was performed for roughly 240 trial participants, of whom about 200 were given two doses of AZD1222 and around 25 were given two doses of MenACWY control vaccine. Trial participants were enrolled by age into subgroups of 18-55, 56-69 and 70-plus years, and roughly 150, 30 and 60 TCR-sequenced participants, respectively, were included in these subgroups. What the authors observed across the whole study: The whole spike protein was spanned by vaccine-associated CD4 TCRs, and dominant responses were seen in regions 160-218 and 743-854. In the small 56-69-year group, the increase in depth fell short of significance, most likely because of low power. Nearly half of unique spike-specific TCRs reportedly recognized epitopes outside regions mutated in the B.1.351 and B.1.1.7 variants. After two AZD1222 doses, spike-specific TCR breadth and depth were significantly higher than at day 0 and than in MenACWY recipients. Because no samples from the day 14 peak response were available, repertoires could be characterized only after the peak T cell response. Participants were mostly white British and included more females than males, and it was suggested by the authors that clonal diversity may have been underestimated. Conclusions about previously exposed vaccinees are limited because only six or seven AZD1222 recipients were SARS-CoV-2 seropositive at baseline.

Turning to this clone: The antigen it binds to is not known. No base quality values were provided; no much bigger clone lies one nucleotide off.

The germline V gene (reference sequence) supplies CDR1 SGHKS and CDR2 YYEKEE. Trimming leaves V shorter by 4 bases and J shorter by 10 bases, with the junction holding 12 bases beyond the gene matches. Measured from the cysteine to the phenylalanine, the CDR3 is 15 residues long. Of the read, only the CDR3 DNA is kept; its 45 bases are in frame from base 1. The CDR3 regions of human TCRbeta chains were analyzed by immunosequencing. From the authors' description of their analysis: Repertoire TCRs were checked for matches against a reference library of SARS-CoV-2-specific TCRs that had been generated using the MIRA antigen-specificity platform. Breadth was defined as the fraction of unique TCRs that were SARS-CoV-2-associated, and depth was defined as the fraction of total T cells that were SARS-CoV-2-associated. Each spike-specific TCR was assigned to its reactive spike region and to a CD4 or CD8 class using the MIRA data. Log10-transformed breadth and depth values were compared by one-way ANOVA with Sidak's multiple comparisons tests. TCRdb provides this immuneACCESS table in a form limited to in-frame rearrangements. Some clones are lacking; in checked studies, under half of them reflect an unresolved V gene, and why the rest are absent is not known. Clonal size and the V and J genes are those of that table, whereas D and trimming came from the DNA. In this sample the table shows 150,000 or so clones, around 90% of which occur a single time. The ten largest clones add up to less than 3.5% of the sample.

The sample's time point label is to be understood as: baseline before first vaccination. Vaccinee samples were obtained from the UK trials COV001 and COV002, which included a single-blind randomized controlled phase 2/3 trial of AZD1222 (ChAdOx1 nCoV-19) in healthy adults. For TCRbeta chain sequencing, PBMC samples from trial participants were taken at day 0 and at day 28 after the second dose. The sequence was obtained from an adult in good health. This sample comprised peripheral blood, obtained on day 0 of AZD1222 vaccination. The sequence joins TRBV5-5 to TRBJ2-1; TRBD1 agrees with 9 junctional bases. CDR3 protein: CASSVPGQGVREQFF. Here is the DNA: TGTGCCAGCAGCGTGCCGGGACAGGGTGTCAGAGAGCAGTTCTTC.